This is a list of T cell receptor beta chains from one sample in a study of T cell changes during pregnancy in multiple sclerosis. Clones were read by immunoSEQ multiplex PCR, and TCRdb kept only the in-frame ones, dropping some. Here the sample spans about 41,000 clones, nearly 90% being singletons. Sequenced here: CD4+ T cells from peripheral blood mononuclear cells, sampled in the first trimester of pregnancy. The origin of the receptors is a female donor with multiple sclerosis, enrolled in a pregnancy study. Both conserved end residues are part of each CDR3. D genes are given only for firm matches. Some rows mark clone size as missing; the rest say once, few, many or name a class of expanded clone.

>TRBD1|NA|TRBV7-2|TRBJ1-1
CASSSGQASEAFF
TGTGCCAGCAGCTCTGGACAGGCAAGTGAAGCTTTCTTT
>TRBD2|once|TRBV11-3|TRBJ2-3
CASSWSGRSDTQYF
TGTGCCAGCAGCTGGAGCGGGAGGTCGGATACGCAGTATTTT
>NA|NA|TRBV27|TRBJ2-5
CASGTGGKTQYF
TGTGCCAGCGGTACCGGGGGAAAGACCCAGTACTTC
>NA|NA|TRBV30|TRBJ1-1
CAWNSGGNTEAFF
TGTGCCTGGAATTCCGGGGGGAACACTGAAGCTTTCTTT
>NA|NA|TRBV11-2|TRBJ2-5
CASSSQGVGETQYF
TGTGCCAGCAGCTCACAGGGAGTTGGAGAGACCCAGTACTTC
>NA|NA|TRBV9|TRBJ1-2
CASSVAPSGGGAEVYGYTF
TGTGCCAGCAGCGTAGCTCCTTCCGGCGGGGGAGCCGAGGTGTATGGCTACACCTTC
>TRBD2|NA|TRBV4-2|TRBJ2-7
CASSQAWRENNEQYF
TGTGCCAGCAGCCAAGCGTGGCGGGAGAACAACGAGCAGTACTTC
>NA|NA|TRBV6-1|TRBJ2-3
CASSEEGRRPYF
TGTGCCAGCAGTGAAGAGGGCAGGAGGCCGTATTTT
>TRBD2|NA|TRBV18|TRBJ2-3
CASSPGTRYSDTQYF
TGTGCCAGCTCACCCGGGACTAGGTATTCAGATACGCAGTATTTT
>NA|NA|TRBV7-2|TRBJ2-2
CASSLNTGELFF
TGTGCCAGCAGCCTGAACACCGGGGAGCTGTTTTTT
>NA|few|TRBV5-8|TRBJ1-1
CASSAGLPGTEAFF
TGTGCCAGCAGCGCGGGACTCCCTGGGACTGAAGCTTTCTTT
>TRBD1|NA|TRBV28|TRBJ2-5
CASKPLDRPEETQYF
TGTGCCAGCAAACCTTTGGACAGGCCAGAAGAGACCCAGTACTTC
>NA|NA|TRBV2|TRBJ1-4
CASSEDRTTNEKLFF
TGTGCCAGCAGTGAGGACAGAACGACTAATGAAAAACTGTTTTTT
>TRBD2|NA|TRBV28|TRBJ2-7
CASSLTRLAGNEQYF
TGTGCCAGCAGTCTAACGAGACTAGCGGGAAATGAGCAGTACTTC
>NA|NA|TRBV9|TRBJ1-1
CASSVHPGNTEAFF
TGTGCCAGCAGCGTCCACCCAGGGAACACTGAAGCTTTCTTT
>TRBD1|NA|TRBV28|TRBJ1-2
CASSRGQPVGGYTF
TGTGCCAGCAGCCGGGGACAGCCCGTAGGTGGCTACACCTTC
>NA|NA|TRBV19|TRBJ1-2
CASSNRVGYTF
TGTGCCAGTAGTAATAGAGTTGGCTACACCTTC
>TRBD1|NA|TRBV15|TRBJ1-1
CATSTGQGQNWEVFF
TGTGCCACCAGTACCGGACAGGGGCAGAACTGGGAAGTTTTCTTT
>TRBD1|NA|TRBV11-2|TRBJ2-7
CASREQGYEQYF
TGTGCCAGCAGGGAACAGGGGTACGAGCAGTACTTC
>TRBD2|NA|TRBV6-5|TRBJ2-1
CASSRRGNEQFF
TGTGCCAGCAGTCGGCGGGGGAATGAGCAGTTCTTC
>TRBD1|NA|TRBV19|TRBJ2-1
CASSPGQVPYNEQFF
TGTGCCAGTAGTCCCGGACAGGTTCCTTACAATGAGCAGTTCTTC
>NA|NA|TRBV20-1|TRBJ2-5
CSANSGTQYF
TGCAGTGCTAACTCCGGGACCCAGTACTTC
>TRBD2|once|TRBV4-1|TRBJ2-1
CASSHRRLAGGENEQFF
TGCGCCAGCAGCCACCGTCGCCTAGCGGGAGGGGAGAATGAGCAGTTCTTC
>TRBD2|NA|TRBV15|TRBJ2-7
CATRTSGRRGEQYF
TGTGCCACCAGGACTAGCGGGAGAAGGGGCGAGCAGTACTTC
>NA|NA|TRBV7-2|TRBJ2-5
CASSLRYQETQYF
TGTGCCAGCAGCTTGAGGTACCAAGAGACCCAGTACTTC
>NA|NA|TRBV29-1|TRBJ1-3
CSVGQGNTIYF
TGCAGCGTTGGACAAGGAAACACCATATATTTT
>TRBD2|NA|TRBV4-3|TRBJ2-1
CASSQGVSSGRAREQFF
TGCGCCAGCAGCCAAGGTGTGAGTAGCGGGAGGGCCCGAGAGCAGTTCTTC
>NA|NA|TRBV11-1|TRBJ1-2
CASSPDSQRGYTF
TGTGCCAGCAGCCCCGACAGTCAACGGGGCTACACCTTC
>TRBD2|NA|TRBV7-9|TRBJ2-1
CASSLGSGLADNNEQFF
TGTGCCAGCAGCTTAGGCTCGGGACTAGCGGATAACAATGAGCAGTTCTTC
>TRBD2|NA|TRBV27|TRBJ2-7
CASSYARDYSYEQYF
TGTGCCAGCAGTTACGCTCGGGACTACTCATACGAGCAGTACTTC
>TRBD2|NA|TRBV7-2|TRBJ2-1
CASSPPGGGGYNEQFF
TGTGCCAGCAGCCCGCCCGGCGGGGGGGGCTACAATGAGCAGTTCTTC
>TRBD2|NA|TRBV19|TRBJ2-1
CASSMGLAGAAEQFF
TGTGCCAGTAGTATGGGACTAGCGGGAGCTGCTGAGCAGTTCTTC
>NA|NA|TRBV5-5|TRBJ1-2
CASSLSGVGTNYGYTF
TGTGCCAGCAGCTTGAGCGGTGTGGGAACTAACTATGGCTACACCTTC
>NA|NA|TRBV30|TRBJ2-7
CAWSVGGYNEQYF
TGTGCCTGGAGTGTAGGAGGGTACAACGAGCAGTACTTC
>NA|NA|TRBV7-2|TRBJ1-2
CASSPDMYYGYTF
TGTGCCAGCAGCCCCGACATGTACTATGGCTACACCTTC
>TRBD1|NA|TRBV7-9|TRBJ1-1
CASSLAGRGETEAFF
TGTGCCAGCAGCTTAGCGGGCAGGGGGGAGACTGAAGCTTTCTTT
>NA|NA|TRBV28|TRBJ1-5
CASSLVENQPQHF
TGTGCCAGCAGTTTGGTGGAGAATCAGCCCCAGCATTTT
>NA|NA|TRBV6-1|TRBJ1-5
CASRLTQGNQPQHF
TGTGCCAGCAGGCTTACACAGGGCAATCAGCCCCAGCATTTT
>NA|NA|TRBV5-8|TRBJ1-5
CASSPAGDSNQPQHF
TGTGCCAGCAGCCCGGCAGGGGATAGCAATCAGCCCCAGCATTTT
>NA|NA|TRBV2|TRBJ1-2
CASSEEGDYGYTF
TGTGCCAGCAGTGAAGAGGGGGACTATGGCTACACCTTC
>TRBD1|few|TRBV30|TRBJ1-1
CAWTRDRVSEAFF
TGTGCCTGGACCCGGGACAGGGTGTCTGAAGCTTTCTTT
>TRBD1|NA|TRBV7-2|TRBJ1-4
CASSSNRGTNEKLFF
TGTGCCAGCAGCTCGAACAGGGGGACTAATGAAAAACTGTTTTTT
>NA|NA|TRBV18|TRBJ2-2
CASSKQGSGELFF
TGTGCCAGCTCGAAACAGGGCTCCGGGGAGCTGTTTTTT
>NA|once|TRBV30|TRBJ2-5
CAWRPGETQYF
TGTGCCTGGAGACCGGGGGAGACCCAGTACTTC
>TRBD2|NA|TRBV7-2|TRBJ2-1
CASSLDLGASGPRIF
TGTGCCAGCAGCTTAGACTTGGGGGCTAGCGGGCCACGGATCTTC
>NA|once|TRBV5-4|TRBJ2-7
CASSLLGAGEQYF
TGTGCCAGCAGCTTGTTGGGGGCGGGCGAGCAGTACTTC
>TRBD2|NA|TRBV4-3|TRBJ2-2
CASSQLAGGPGTGELFF
TGCGCCAGCAGCCAGCTAGCGGGAGGGCCGGGCACCGGGGAGCTGTTTTTT
>TRBD2|once|TRBV19|TRBJ2-7
CASSPGLDYEQYF
TGTGCCAGTAGTCCGGGACTAGATTACGAGCAGTACTTC
>TRBD2|NA|TRBV11-3|TRBJ2-5
CASSLLKAGGETQYF
TGTGCCAGCAGCCTCCTGAAGGCGGGAGGGGAGACCCAGTACTTC
>NA|NA|TRBV28|TRBJ1-5
CASSPTAFWPQHF
TGTGCCAGCAGCCCAACAGCTTTCTGGCCCCAGCATTTT
>NA|few|TRBV2|TRBJ1-1
CASSRTQAFF
TGTGCCAGCAGTAGAACACAAGCTTTCTTT
>TRBD1|few|TRBV18|TRBJ2-7
CASTPGQGDEQYF
TGTGCCAGCACCCCCGGACAGGGGGACGAGCAGTACTTC
>TRBD2|NA|TRBV5-1|TRBJ2-7
CASSLLAGHEQYF
TGCGCCAGCAGCCTCCTAGCGGGCCACGAGCAGTACTTC
>NA|few|TRBV7-9|TRBJ1-1
CASSLGGFSNTEAFF
TGTGCCAGCAGCTTAGGAGGGTTCTCGAACACTGAAGCTTTCTTT